Listed below are T cell receptor beta chains from one sample, sequenced in a study of cytomegalovirus exposure and HLA in healthy donors. Measured with immunoSEQ multiplex PCR; TCRdb has only the in-frame clones, and not every one. The table records 100,000 to 150,000 clones, 89% of them present only once. The sample taken for sequencing was PBMCs. The origin of the receptors is a woman between 18 and 29 years old in good health and CMV-seronegative. Each CDR3 is given with its conserved first and last residue. A D gene is named only where the DNA matches it firmly. Clone sizes are given selectively: once, few, many, or a class where the clone is expanded.

cdr3_aa: CASSSTGTLRTEAFF
d_call: -
v_call: TRBV6-5
clone_size: -
j_call: TRBJ1-1

cdr3_aa: CASSPPGGLWDTQYF
d_call: -
v_call: TRBV18
clone_size: -
j_call: TRBJ2-3

cdr3_aa: CASSFQPGGRETQYF
d_call: TRBD2
v_call: TRBV7-2
clone_size: -
j_call: TRBJ2-5

cdr3_aa: CASSIAGGPYNEQFF
d_call: TRBD2
v_call: TRBV11-2
clone_size: -
j_call: TRBJ2-1

cdr3_aa: CASSLGGQPYEQYF
d_call: TRBD1
v_call: TRBV5-6
clone_size: -
j_call: TRBJ2-7

cdr3_aa: CASSLDGAVNTEAFF
d_call: -
v_call: TRBV7-2
clone_size: -
j_call: TRBJ1-1

cdr3_aa: CASSPEGGGWTQYF
d_call: -
v_call: TRBV5-6
clone_size: -
j_call: TRBJ2-5

cdr3_aa: CASSIGQGTSGANVLTF
d_call: -
v_call: TRBV19
clone_size: -
j_call: TRBJ2-6

cdr3_aa: CASSQHSSGGYGYTF
d_call: -
v_call: TRBV14
clone_size: few
j_call: TRBJ1-2

cdr3_aa: CASSATRGGGELFF
d_call: TRBD2
v_call: TRBV9
clone_size: -
j_call: TRBJ2-2

cdr3_aa: CASRSPRTGAGNTIYF
d_call: TRBD1
v_call: TRBV6-6
clone_size: -
j_call: TRBJ1-3

cdr3_aa: CASSHPPGSYEQYF
d_call: -
v_call: TRBV5-1
clone_size: -
j_call: TRBJ2-7

cdr3_aa: CASSDLRGGGEQYF
d_call: -
v_call: TRBV6-1
clone_size: -
j_call: TRBJ2-7

cdr3_aa: CASSIPWQGTEAFF
d_call: -
v_call: TRBV19
clone_size: -
j_call: TRBJ1-1

cdr3_aa: CASSLGSSSREQYF
d_call: -
v_call: TRBV5-1
clone_size: -
j_call: TRBJ2-7

cdr3_aa: CASSPGQGATGNTIYF
d_call: TRBD1
v_call: TRBV18
clone_size: -
j_call: TRBJ1-3

cdr3_aa: CASSSAVRNYGYTF
d_call: -
v_call: TRBV27
clone_size: few
j_call: TRBJ1-2

cdr3_aa: CAISEFWGQSYEQYF
d_call: -
v_call: TRBV10-3
clone_size: -
j_call: TRBJ2-7

cdr3_aa: CASSYEQGRSGYTF
d_call: TRBD1
v_call: TRBV5-1
clone_size: -
j_call: TRBJ1-2

cdr3_aa: CASSQDRGAYEQFF
d_call: -
v_call: TRBV4-1
clone_size: -
j_call: TRBJ2-1

cdr3_aa: CASSPLTFYEQYF
d_call: -
v_call: TRBV7-2
clone_size: -
j_call: TRBJ2-7

cdr3_aa: CASSLVPSGGHEQFF
d_call: TRBD2
v_call: TRBV7-6
clone_size: -
j_call: TRBJ2-1

cdr3_aa: CASSLAQGGNEKLFF
d_call: TRBD1
v_call: TRBV5-1
clone_size: -
j_call: TRBJ1-4

cdr3_aa: CSVGSKDRASTDTQYF
d_call: TRBD1
v_call: TRBV29-1
clone_size: -
j_call: TRBJ2-3

cdr3_aa: CASTLTGAFLHTIYF
d_call: TRBD1
v_call: TRBV19
clone_size: -
j_call: TRBJ1-3

cdr3_aa: CASSEQLAGAYNEQFF
d_call: TRBD2
v_call: TRBV5-6
clone_size: -
j_call: TRBJ2-1

cdr3_aa: CASSHITGQGSPKQAFF
d_call: TRBD1
v_call: TRBV5-1
clone_size: -
j_call: TRBJ1-1

cdr3_aa: CASSVGAGESQPQHF
d_call: -
v_call: TRBV9
clone_size: -
j_call: TRBJ1-5

cdr3_aa: CASSLLQGADTQYF
d_call: TRBD1
v_call: TRBV7-9
clone_size: -
j_call: TRBJ2-3

cdr3_aa: CASSHLTGRGLAGGPGTDTQYF
d_call: TRBD2
v_call: TRBV4-1
clone_size: -
j_call: TRBJ2-3

cdr3_aa: CASSEALQMNTEAFF
d_call: -
v_call: TRBV6-1
clone_size: -
j_call: TRBJ1-1

cdr3_aa: CASSLVGASTEAFF
d_call: -
v_call: TRBV5-1
clone_size: few
j_call: TRBJ1-1

cdr3_aa: CASSQAFSGNTEAFF
d_call: -
v_call: TRBV4-2
clone_size: -
j_call: TRBJ1-1

cdr3_aa: CASSGSHGVLHF
d_call: -
v_call: TRBV19
clone_size: -
j_call: TRBJ1-6

cdr3_aa: CASSQAGGRLDTEAFF
d_call: -
v_call: TRBV4-2
clone_size: -
j_call: TRBJ1-1

cdr3_aa: CASSRQGSYGYTF
d_call: TRBD1
v_call: TRBV6-5
clone_size: -
j_call: TRBJ1-2

cdr3_aa: CSVAGTGFYYGYTF
d_call: TRBD1
v_call: TRBV29-1
clone_size: few
j_call: TRBJ1-2

cdr3_aa: CASSRLRGIDTEAFF
d_call: -
v_call: TRBV27
clone_size: -
j_call: TRBJ1-1

cdr3_aa: CASSPDRGQSTEAFF
d_call: TRBD1
v_call: TRBV5-4
clone_size: -
j_call: TRBJ1-1

cdr3_aa: CASSQAGENTEAFF
d_call: -
v_call: TRBV4-1
clone_size: -
j_call: TRBJ1-1

cdr3_aa: CASSLRRERGAETQYF
d_call: TRBD2
v_call: TRBV5-4
clone_size: -
j_call: TRBJ2-5

cdr3_aa: CASSLRSTGELFF
d_call: -
v_call: TRBV5-1
clone_size: -
j_call: TRBJ2-2

cdr3_aa: CASSPLPGGGYEQYF
d_call: TRBD1
v_call: TRBV9
clone_size: -
j_call: TRBJ2-7

cdr3_aa: CASSRDSYYEQYF
d_call: -
v_call: TRBV7-6
clone_size: -
j_call: TRBJ2-7

cdr3_aa: CASSRGRGLFF
d_call: -
v_call: TRBV9
clone_size: once
j_call: TRBJ1-4

cdr3_aa: CASRLDRAPEQYF
d_call: TRBD1
v_call: TRBV2
clone_size: -
j_call: TRBJ2-7

cdr3_aa: CASRTGGGTDTQYF
d_call: TRBD1
v_call: TRBV6-5
clone_size: -
j_call: TRBJ2-3

cdr3_aa: CASRGFMNTEAFF
d_call: -
v_call: TRBV6-1
clone_size: -
j_call: TRBJ1-1